Listed below are T cell receptor beta chains from one sample, sequenced in a study of T cells in Graves' hyperthyroidism and ophthalmopathy. TCRdb ran MiXCR on the multiplex PCR reads and lists one entry per CDR3 protein. Among 300,000 to 400,000 distinct CDR3 sequences, 15% to 20% were seen once, and the ten largest hold about half. Sequencing was performed on blood. These receptor sequences come from a woman aged 45-60 years with Graves' hyperthyroidism. CDR3s include the opening cysteine and the closing phenylalanine or tryptophan. The order of the fields is CDR3 protein, CDR3 DNA, D gene, clone size, V gene, J gene. The D gene is left open where the match is weak. The size of a clone is reported for some rows only, either as once, few or many, or as a class for expanded clones.

CDR3aa: CASSWGSTEAFF
CDR3nt: TGTGCCAGCAGCTGGGGGAGCACTGAAGCTTTCTTT
d_gene: .
abundance: .
v_gene: TRBV11-2
j_gene: TRBJ1-1

CDR3aa: CASSLQGSNYGYTF
CDR3nt: TGCGCCAGCAGCTTACAGGGCTCTAACTATGGCTACACCTTC
d_gene: .
abundance: .
v_gene: TRBV5-1
j_gene: TRBJ1-2

CDR3aa: CASRHDSATEAFF
CDR3nt: TGTGCCAGCAGACATGACAGTGCCACTGAAGCTTTCTTT
d_gene: .
abundance: few
v_gene: TRBV6-1
j_gene: TRBJ1-1

CDR3aa: CASSLWSLANTGELFF
CDR3nt: TGTGCCAGCAGCTTATGGTCGCTGGCGAACACCGGGGAGCTGTTTTTT
d_gene: .
abundance: .
v_gene: TRBV7-9
j_gene: TRBJ2-2

CDR3aa: CARSTGDSGNTIYF
CDR3nt: TGTGCCCGTTCCACAGGGGACTCTGGAAACACCATATATTTT
d_gene: TRBD1
abundance: few
v_gene: TRBV2
j_gene: TRBJ1-3

CDR3aa: CASRRTGEGDTQYF
CDR3nt: TGTGCCAGCCGCAGGACAGGGGAGGGAGATACGCAGTATTTT
d_gene: TRBD1
abundance: .
v_gene: TRBV13
j_gene: TRBJ2-3

CDR3aa: CASKGPAERNEQFF
CDR3nt: TGTGCCAGCAAGGGCCCAGCGGAGAGGAATGAGCAGTTCTTC
d_gene: .
abundance: many
v_gene: TRBV27
j_gene: TRBJ2-1

CDR3aa: CASSEVTGPYGYTF
CDR3nt: TGTGCCAGCAGTGAGGTGACGGGGCCTTATGGCTACACCTTC
d_gene: .
abundance: .
v_gene: TRBV5-6
j_gene: TRBJ1-2

CDR3aa: CASNIKQVLGQPQHF
CDR3nt: TGTGCCAGCAACATAAAACAGGTTCTCGGGCAGCCCCAGCATTTT
d_gene: .
abundance: .
v_gene: TRBV6-4
j_gene: TRBJ1-5

CDR3aa: CASSRDRGNEQYF
CDR3nt: TGTGCCAGCAGTCGGGACAGGGGCAACGAGCAGTACTTC
d_gene: TRBD1
abundance: .
v_gene: TRBV12-3/TRBV12-4
j_gene: TRBJ2-7

CDR3aa: CASSQPGQGNSPLHF
CDR3nt: TGTGCCAGCAGCCAACCGGGACAGGGAAATTCACCCCTCCACTTT
d_gene: TRBD1
abundance: few
v_gene: TRBV11-2
j_gene: TRBJ1-6

CDR3aa: CAWAGDYNTEAFF
CDR3nt: TGTGCCTGGGCGGGTGACTACAACACTGAAGCTTTCTTT
d_gene: .
abundance: many
v_gene: TRBV30
j_gene: TRBJ1-1

CDR3aa: CASKRTGGMINSNQPQHF
CDR3nt: TGTGCCAGTAAACGGACAGGGGGGATGATTAATAGCAATCAGCCCCAGCATTTT
d_gene: TRBD1
abundance: .
v_gene: TRBV19
j_gene: TRBJ1-5

CDR3aa: CASSILTGMNTEAFF
CDR3nt: TGTGCCAGTAGTATACTAACAGGGATGAACACTGAAGCTTTCTTT
d_gene: .
abundance: few
v_gene: TRBV19
j_gene: TRBJ1-1

CDR3aa: CASSGDKYEQYF
CDR3nt: TGTGCCAGCAGTGGAGACAAGTACGAGCAGTACTTC
d_gene: .
abundance: many
v_gene: TRBV6-1
j_gene: TRBJ2-7

CDR3aa: CASSLGGAAYNEQFF
CDR3nt: TGCGCCAGCAGTTTGGGGGGGGCGGCTTACAATGAGCAGTTCTTC
d_gene: .
abundance: many
v_gene: TRBV5-1
j_gene: TRBJ2-1

CDR3aa: CASSDTGQGKTF
CDR3nt: TGTGCCAGCAGCGATACGGGGCAGGGTAAGACCTTC
d_gene: .
abundance: many
v_gene: TRBV7-3
j_gene: TRBJ1-2

CDR3aa: CASSWNRGQPQHF
CDR3nt: TGTGCCAGCAGTTGGAACAGGGGGCAGCCCCAGCATTTT
d_gene: TRBD1
abundance: few
v_gene: TRBV6-1
j_gene: TRBJ1-5

CDR3aa: CASSQYGGHEQFF
CDR3nt: TGTGCCAGCAGTCAATACGGGGGCCATGAGCAGTTCTTC
d_gene: .
abundance: few
v_gene: TRBV6-2/TRBV6-3
j_gene: TRBJ2-1

CDR3aa: CASSFQQGVNTEAFF
CDR3nt: TGTGCCAGCAGCTTTCAACAGGGGGTGAACACTGAAGCTTTCTTT
d_gene: TRBD1
abundance: many
v_gene: TRBV5-5
j_gene: TRBJ1-1

CDR3aa: CASSQDLDQPQHF
CDR3nt: TGTGCCAGCAGCCAGGATTTGGATCAGCCCCAGCATTTT
d_gene: .
abundance: .
v_gene: TRBV14
j_gene: TRBJ1-5

CDR3aa: CASSYYDGYGYTF
CDR3nt: TGTGCCAGCAGTTACTACGACGGCTATGGCTACACCTTC
d_gene: .
abundance: few
v_gene: TRBV6-6
j_gene: TRBJ1-2

CDR3aa: CASRLEGTDTQYF
CDR3nt: TGTGCCAGCAGGCTAGAGGGGACAGATACGCAGTATTTT
d_gene: .
abundance: .
v_gene: TRBV6-1
j_gene: TRBJ2-3

CDR3aa: CSASGSGNEKLFF
CDR3nt: TGCAGCGCCTCAGGGTCGGGTAATGAAAAACTGTTTTTT
d_gene: .
abundance: .
v_gene: TRBV29-1
j_gene: TRBJ1-4

CDR3aa: CAGSRQGGGELFF
CDR3nt: TGTGCCGGTAGTCGACAGGGTGGCGGGGAGCTGTTTTTT
d_gene: TRBD1
abundance: .
v_gene: TRBV19
j_gene: TRBJ2-2

CDR3aa: CSAGDRRGTYEQYF
CDR3nt: TGCAGTGCTGGGGACAGGAGAGGCACCTACGAGCAGTACTTC
d_gene: TRBD1
abundance: many
v_gene: TRBV20-1
j_gene: TRBJ2-7

CDR3aa: CSASPTGRGYEQYF
CDR3nt: TGCAGTGCTAGTCCGACAGGGCGCGGTTACGAGCAGTACTTC
d_gene: TRBD1
abundance: many
v_gene: TRBV20-1
j_gene: TRBJ2-7

CDR3aa: CASSLQVSGANVLTF
CDR3nt: TGTGCCAGCAGCCTACAAGTCTCTGGGGCCAACGTCCTGACTTTC
d_gene: .
abundance: few
v_gene: TRBV6-1
j_gene: TRBJ2-6

CDR3aa: CASSLVKGGDNEQYF
CDR3nt: TGTGCCAGCAGCTTAGTGAAAGGGGGAGACAACGAGCAGTACTTC
d_gene: .
abundance: .
v_gene: TRBV7-9
j_gene: TRBJ2-7

CDR3aa: CASSGQLEQFF
CDR3nt: TGTGCCAGCAGTGGACAACTTGAGCAGTTCTTC
d_gene: .
abundance: once
v_gene: TRBV2
j_gene: TRBJ2-1

CDR3aa: CRITSGSGETQYF
CDR3nt: TGCAGGATTACTAGCGGGAGCGGAGAGACCCAGTACTTC
d_gene: TRBD2
abundance: many
v_gene: TRBV20-1
j_gene: TRBJ2-5

CDR3aa: CASSQPHNEQFF
CDR3nt: TGTGCCAGCAGTCAACCGCACAATGAGCAGTTCTTC
d_gene: .
abundance: many
v_gene: TRBV3-1
j_gene: TRBJ2-1

CDR3aa: CSARRDPYEQYF
CDR3nt: TGCAGTGCTAGGAGGGACCCCTACGAGCAGTACTTC
d_gene: .
abundance: few
v_gene: TRBV20-1
j_gene: TRBJ2-7

CDR3aa: CASSYASGGIDEKLFF
CDR3nt: TGTGCCAGCAGTTACGCGTCAGGGGGCATCGATGAAAAACTGTTTTTT
d_gene: TRBD1
abundance: few
v_gene: TRBV6-5
j_gene: TRBJ1-4

CDR3aa: CASAGVATSGRTDTQYF
CDR3nt: TGTGCCAGCGCGGGAGTGGCCACTAGCGGGAGAACAGATACGCAGTATTTT
d_gene: TRBD2
abundance: many
v_gene: TRBV2
j_gene: TRBJ2-3

CDR3aa: CASSPDRGQGYGYTF
CDR3nt: TGTGCCAGCAGCCCAGACAGGGGGCAAGGCTATGGCTACACCTTC
d_gene: TRBD1
abundance: .
v_gene: TRBV5-6
j_gene: TRBJ1-2

CDR3aa: CSATEGHMNTEAFF
CDR3nt: TGCAGTGCTACAGAAGGACACATGAACACTGAAGCTTTCTTT
d_gene: .
abundance: .
v_gene: TRBV20-1
j_gene: TRBJ1-1

CDR3aa: CASSTPPKETQYF
CDR3nt: TGTGCCAGCTCAACCCCGCCTAAAGAGACCCAGTACTTC
d_gene: .
abundance: .
v_gene: TRBV18
j_gene: TRBJ2-5

CDR3aa: CASSIAQNEQFF
CDR3nt: TGTGCCAGTAGTATAGCACAGAATGAGCAGTTCTTC
d_gene: .
abundance: .
v_gene: TRBV19
j_gene: TRBJ2-1

CDR3aa: CSARSSPDTEAFF
CDR3nt: TGCAGTGCTAGGAGTAGTCCTGACACTGAAGCTTTCTTT
d_gene: .
abundance: many
v_gene: TRBV20-1
j_gene: TRBJ1-1

CDR3aa: CASSTPGQGANTGELFF
CDR3nt: TGTGCCAGCAGCACGCCGGGACAGGGGGCTAACACCGGGGAGCTGTTTTTT
d_gene: TRBD1
abundance: many
v_gene: TRBV11-2
j_gene: TRBJ2-2

CDR3aa: CASSQSGGTGAFSYNEQFF
CDR3nt: TGTGCCAGCAGCCAATCAGGCGGGACAGGGGCGTTTTCCTACAATGAGCAGTTCTTC
d_gene: TRBD1
abundance: .
v_gene: TRBV16
j_gene: TRBJ2-1

CDR3aa: CASSPGDGQETQYF
CDR3nt: TGTGCCAGCTCACCAGGGGACGGCCAAGAGACCCAGTACTTC
d_gene: .
abundance: many
v_gene: TRBV18
j_gene: TRBJ2-5

CDR3aa: CASSLVRPSATQETQYF
CDR3nt: TGTGCCAGCAGTTTAGTTAGGCCTAGCGCGACTCAAGAGACCCAGTACTTC
d_gene: .
abundance: many
v_gene: TRBV12-3/TRBV12-4
j_gene: TRBJ2-5

CDR3aa: CASSLGLGGELFF
CDR3nt: TGTGCCAGCAGCTTAGGACTAGGCGGGGAGCTGTTTTTT
d_gene: .
abundance: .
v_gene: TRBV7-2
j_gene: TRBJ2-2

CDR3aa: CASSPWGAINQPQHF
CDR3nt: TGTGCCAGCTCACCATGGGGGGCGATCAATCAGCCCCAGCATTTT
d_gene: .
abundance: many
v_gene: TRBV18
j_gene: TRBJ1-5